This T cell receptor beta chain was retrieved from a study of blood T cell repertoires in COVID-19. Study information: The United States, Italy and Spain were the sources of the acute and convalescent COVID-19 samples.

CDR3 length equals 10 residues. The V gene's germline CDR1 is DFQATT and CDR2 SNEGSKA (reference sequence). V gave up 7 bases and J gave up 3 bases, with 6 bases separating them. Profiled with immunoSEQ multiplex PCR; TCRdb holds only in-frame clones, not every one. Of approximately 210,000 clones in the sample, about nine tenths are singletons; the top ten hold roughly 0.69%. The sequencing input was peripheral blood. J is TRBJ1-1 and V is TRBV20-1; D is unresolved. The clonotype comes from a man between 35 and 55 years old with acute or convalescent COVID-19. CDR3 in amino acids: CSVADTEAFF. CDR3 bases: TGCAGTGTAGCGGACACTGAAGCTTTCTTT.